This is a list of T cell receptor beta chains from one sample in a study of blood T cell repertoires in COVID-19. The assay was immunoSEQ multiplex PCR, and TCRdb's table has in-frame clones only and misses some. The sample includes about 230,000 clones, 83% of them seen just once. Sequencing used peripheral blood. Receptors originate from a woman aged 25 to 39 with COVID-19, enrolled during active disease. Both conserved end residues are part of each CDR3. Each record gives: V gene, clone size, D gene, J gene, CDR3 DNA, CDR3 protein. The D gene is left open where the match is weak. Some rows mark clone size as missing; the rest say once, few, many or name a class of expanded clone.

TRBV3-1/TRBV3-2	NA	TRBD2	TRBJ2-2	TGTGCCAGCAGGCAGCGGGAGGGCAACACCGGGGAGCTGTTTTTT	CASRQREGNTGELFF
TRBV7-2	NA	TRBD2	TRBJ2-5	TGTGCCAGCAGCTCAGCGGGACTAGGGGAGGAGACCCAGTACTTC	CASSSAGLGEETQYF
TRBV7-9	NA	NA	TRBJ2-3	TGTGCCAGCAGCTTCACAGGGCCTCTCTCCACAGATACGCAGTATTTT	CASSFTGPLSTDTQYF
TRBV5-1	NA	NA	TRBJ2-5	TGCGCCAGCAGCATACCATCCAGGGGTGGAGAGACCCAGTACTTC	CASSIPSRGGETQYF
TRBV12-3/TRBV12-4	NA	NA	TRBJ2-5	TGTGCCAGCAAATCTAGCGGAGGGGGGACCCAGTACTTC	CASKSSGGGTQYF
TRBV29-1	NA	TRBD1	TRBJ1-2	TGCAGCGGCGGGGACAGGTCAGATGGCTACACCTTC	CSGGDRSDGYTF
TRBV15	NA	NA	TRBJ2-6	TGTGCCACCAGCAGCTCGGGAACTGGGGCCAACGTCCTGACTTTC	CATSSSGTGANVLTF
TRBV9	NA	NA	TRBJ1-1	TGTGCCAGCAGCGTAGGGGACACGAACACTGAAGCTTTCTTT	CASSVGDTNTEAFF
TRBV27	NA	NA	TRBJ1-4	TGTGCCAGCAGTTTATTTGCGGGCTTTAATGAAAAACTGTTTTTT	CASSLFAGFNEKLFF
TRBV4-1	NA	TRBD1	TRBJ2-4	TGCGCCAGCAGCCAAGATCGCCAGGGGGCTACGGAGGCCAAAAACATTCAGTACTTC	CASSQDRQGATEAKNIQYF
TRBV18	NA	TRBD1	TRBJ2-2	TGTGCCAGCTCACCACCGCCGGGACAGGGAGACACCGGGGAGCTGTTTTTT	CASSPPPGQGDTGELFF
TRBV6-5	NA	NA	TRBJ1-5	TGTGCCAGCAGTCGGACAGTCTATAGCAATCAGCCCCAGCATTTT	CASSRTVYSNQPQHF
TRBV4-3	NA	TRBD2	TRBJ2-3	TGCGCCAGCAGCCAAGGGGTAGCGGGAGGTCTCACAGATACGCAGTATTTT	CASSQGVAGGLTDTQYF
TRBV11-2	NA	NA	TRBJ2-2	TGTGCCAGCAGCCCAGGTTTCCCCGGATCCAGAGAGATTACCGGGGAGCTGTTTTTT	CASSPGFPGSREITGELFF
TRBV4-3	NA	TRBD1	TRBJ2-7	TGCGCCAGCAGCCTGGGACAGGGGCTGGACGAGCAGTACTTC	CASSLGQGLDEQYF
TRBV29-1	NA	NA	TRBJ1-3	TGCAGCGTTGTTGGGGAGCCCGGAAACACCATATATTTT	CSVVGEPGNTIYF
TRBV3-1/TRBV3-2	NA	NA	TRBJ1-5	TGTGCCAGCAGCGGCGACAGAAATAATCAGCCCCAGCATTTT	CASSGDRNNQPQHF
TRBV28	NA	TRBD1	TRBJ2-1	TGTGCCAGCAGTCAACCTCTCAGGGGGTACTCCTACAATGAGCAGTTCTTC	CASSQPLRGYSYNEQFF
TRBV6-4	NA	TRBD2	TRBJ2-1	TGTGCCAGCAGTCCAACAGCGGGAGTGAATGAGCAGTTCTTC	CASSPTAGVNEQFF
TRBV10-3	few	TRBD1	TRBJ1-1	TGTGCCATCAGTGAGTCCCCCCCAGGGGGTATGAACACTGAAGCTTTCTTT	CAISESPPGGMNTEAFF
TRBV19	NA	NA	TRBJ1-3	TGTGCCAGTAGTACCCTAACAGGGGGAAACACCATATATTTT	CASSTLTGGNTIYF